These 25 T cell receptor beta chains came from one sample sequenced in a study of blood T cell repertoires in COVID-19. Only in-frame clones appear in the TCRdb table, and some are missing; sequencing was by immunoSEQ multiplex PCR. The sample has over 90,000 clones; 60% to 80% are singletons. The sequenced sample was peripheral blood. These receptors all come from a man aged 55 to 70 with active or convalescent COVID-19.

This clone has a single count. V usage is TRBV10-3 and J usage is TRBJ2-7; 9 nucleotides align to TRBD1. Unmatched junction bases numbered 6, after V lost 6 bases and J lost 3 bases. Per germline, CDR1 ENHRY and CDR2 SYGVKD. This CDR3 contains 14 residues. The CDR3 nucleotides are TGTGCCATCAGCGACTGGACAGGGGACTACGAGCAGTACTTC. Protein: CAISDWTGDYEQYF.

The rearrangement joins TRBV19 to TRBJ2-7, with 9 bases identical to TRBD2. Trimming at V came to 5 bases and at J to 1 base, leaving 6 bases not matched to a gene. CDR1 and CDR2 from the germline V gene are LNHDA and SQIVND (reference sequence). CDR3 size: 15 residues. CDR3 DNA sequence: TGTGCCAGTAGTCGCAGACTAGCGGAGTCCTACGAGCAGTACTTC. It yields the protein CASSRRLAESYEQYF.

This chain connects TRBV5-8 to TRBJ1-2; possible D gene TRBD1, 5 bases. The V gene lost 2 bases and the J gene lost 4 bases, with 9 bases spanning the gap. Looked up from germline, CDR1 is SGHTS and CDR2 is YDEGEE. There are 13 residues in the CDR3. CDR3 loop: CASSLRGPYGYTF. The CDR3 DNA sequence: TGTGCCAGCAGCTTAAGGGGTCCCTATGGCTACACCTTC.

The rearrangement links TRBV3-1 (or the pseudogene TRBV3-2) to TRBJ2-1; a possible D gene is TRBD1 (6 bases). The CDR3 sequence is 16 residues long. Germline values: CDR1 LGHDT, CDR2 YNNKEL (reference sequence). Trimming cost V 4 bases and J 6 bases, with 19 bases left between them. CDR3 nucleotide sequence: TGTGCCAGCAGCCCTTGTGGGGAACAGGGTGTCAATGAGCAGTTCTTC. This codes for CASSPCGEQGVNEQFF.

The V gene is TRBV29-1, the J gene TRBJ2-7; D perhaps matches TRBD2 (7 bases). Germline values: CDR1 SQVTM, CDR2 ANQGSEA. This CDR3 is built from 11 residues. The V gene lost 4 bases and the J gene lost 5 bases, with 9 bases spanning the gap. The DNA of the CDR3 is TGCAGCGTTGGGGGGGGCCACGAGCAGTACTTC. Its protein product is CSVGGGHEQYF.

The rearrangement links TRBV10-3 to TRBJ1-1; a weak D match, TRBD1 (6 bases). This CDR3 is built from 16 residues. Trimming pared 0 bases from V and 1 base from J, leaving 12 bases between. Per germline, CDR1 ENHRY and CDR2 SYGVKD. The CDR3 protein is CAISESAPTGNTEAFF. As DNA, the CDR3 is TGTGCCATCAGTGAGTCTGCCCCGACAGGGAACACTGAAGCTTTCTTT.

The J gene is TRBJ1-5, the V gene TRBV18; 7 bases line up with TRBD1. The CDR3 has 15 residues. Germline-derived CDR1 and CDR2 are KGHSH and LQKENI. With V trimmed by 4 bases and J by 3 bases, 6 bases remained unmatched. The CDR3 coding sequence is TGTGCCAGCTCACTACAGGGGAGGCTCAATCAGCCCCAGCATTTT. As protein: CASSLQGRLNQPQHF.

This chain's CDR3 is CASSFTGGYTF. CDR3 DNA sequence: TGTGCCAGCAGTTTCACGGGTGGCTACACCTTC. The V call is TRBV12-3 or TRBV12-4, the J call TRBJ1-2, with D uncertain. This CDR3 region has 11 residues. The V end lost 3 bases, the J end lost 7 bases, and 6 bases lay between the germline ends.

The chain carries TRBV18 and TRBJ2-2, with 8 bases fitting TRBD2. The germline V gene encodes CDR1 KGHSH and CDR2 LQKENI. This CDR3 region has 16 residues. V gave up 0 bases and J gave up 5 bases; unmatched junction bases: 5. The CDR3 bases are TGTGCCAGCTCACCACCGAATAGCGGGGAAACCGGGGAGCTGTTTTTT. This encodes CASSPPNSGETGELFF.

The table lists this clone with a few counts. This sequence joins TRBV5-1 and TRBJ2-7, with TRBD2 identical over 7 bases. The junction had 8 bases not matched to a gene; V was cut back by 3 bases and J by 2 bases. The CDR3 runs 15 residues. From germline, CDR1 is SGHRS and CDR2 YFSETQ. This CDR3 reads CASSWSSGPTYEQYF. The CDR3 DNA sequence: TGCGCCAGCAGCTGGTCTAGCGGTCCAACCTACGAGCAGTACTTC.

The rearrangement uses TRBV19 and TRBJ2-4; weak D call: TRBD1 (5 bases). The CDR3 contains 12 residues. CDR1 LNHDA and CDR2 SQIVND come from the germline V gene (reference sequence). V shed 5 bases and J shed 12 bases, with 14 bases lying between them. The CDR3: CASSSQGARQYF. DNA for the CDR3: TGTGCCAGTAGTTCCCAGGGCGCACGTCAGTACTTC.

The sample holds a few counts of this clone. The chain is built from TRBV11-2 and TRBJ1-2, with D perhaps matching TRBD1 (6 bases). CDR3 length: 15 residues. Trimming cost V 5 bases and J 4 bases, with 17 bases left between them. The germline V gene has CDR1 SGHAT and CDR2 FQNNGV. The CDR3: CASSPPGGLGYGYTF. The CDR3 DNA follows: TGTGCCAGCAGCCCCCCCGGGGGGCTGGGCTATGGCTACACCTTC.

This clone was counted between two and nine times. The CDR3 is CAWSVDRGPVEAFF. CDR3 DNA sequence: TGTGCCTGGAGTGTGGACAGGGGGCCGGTTGAAGCTTTCTTT. This chain joins TRBV30 and TRBJ1-1, with TRBD1 matching 11 bases. CDR1 GTSNPN and CDR2 SVGIG come from the germline V gene (reference sequence). The CDR3 has 14 residues. Trimming took 0 bases from V and 7 from J; bases not matched to a gene: 4. The whole variable domain, filled in from reference TRBV30 and TRBJ1-1, reads SQTIHQWPATLVQPVGSPLSLECTVEGTSNPNLYWYRQAAGRGLQLLFYSVGIGQISSEVPQNLSASRPQDRQFILSSKKLLLSDSGFYLCAWSVDRGPVEAFFGQGTRLTVV.

This clone was detected only once. The gene calls are TRBV6-2 or TRBV6-3 and TRBJ1-6, with D possibly being TRBD1 (5 bases). There are 17 residues in the CDR3. Deletions cut 1 base from V and 6 bases from J, with 16 bases between. CDR1 is MNHEY and CDR2 is SVGEGT in the germline V gene. This CDR3 is CASSYFGRPGGNSPLHF. CDR3 nucleotides: TGTGCCAGCAGTTACTTCGGCAGGCCGGGGGGTAATTCACCCCTCCACTTT.

The J gene is TRBJ2-7, the V gene TRBV28, with 8 bases identical to TRBD1. This CDR3 contains 15 residues. CDR1 is MDHEN, CDR2 SYDVKM, per germline. The V gene end was trimmed by 5 bases and the J gene end by 9 bases; junction bases not matched to a gene: 15. The CDR3 region has the DNA TGTGCCAGCAGTCCACCCGGACAGGGCTACCGCGGGCAGTACTTC. Translated, it gives CASSPPGQGYRGQYF.

This rearrangement joins TRBV27 to TRBJ2-7; 11 nucleotides line up with TRBD2. The CDR3 extends over 14 amino acids. V lost 5 bases and J lost 3; bases outside the gene matches: 3. The germline V gene has CDR1 MNHEY and CDR2 SMNVEV (reference sequence). The CDR3, as DNA: TGTGCCAGCAGTCTAGCGGGAGGTGACTACGAGCAGTACGTC. Translation gives CASSLAGGDYEQYV.

This clone was picked up many times. The V call is TRBV6-2 or TRBV6-3, the J call TRBJ2-1, with TRBD2 matching over 7 bases. J was trimmed by 8 bases and V by 5 bases; bases with no gene match: 18. Germline values: CDR1 MNHEY, CDR2 SVGEGT. The CDR3 contains 17 residues. This chain's CDR3 is CASSDPSGAGVSDEQFF. For the CDR3, the DNA is TGTGCCAGCAGTGACCCCTCTGGCGCGGGAGTTTCGGATGAGCAGTTCTTC.

The chain has TRBV4-1 and TRBJ2-1; TRBD1 is a possible D gene (6 bases). V was pared by 3 bases and J by 5 bases, with 8 bases between. The CDR3 runs 13 residues. The germline gives CDR1 MGHRA, CDR2 YSYEKL. The CDR3 loop reads CASSQGAHNEQFF. CDR3 nucleotide sequence: TGCGCCAGCAGCCAGGGGGCACACAATGAGCAGTTCTTC.

This clone was seen a handful of times. This sequence joins TRBV1 and TRBJ1-2; the table gives TRBD1 as D, unverified against the DNA. TRBV1 constitutes a pseudogene. This CDR3 is built from 15 residues. CDR3 protein: CTSSDAPSGSDGYTF. The CDR3 DNA reads TGCACCAGCAGCGACGCTCCCTCAGGGTCGGATGGCTACACCTTC.

The V and J genes are TRBV5-5 and TRBJ1-1, with D possibly TRBD1 on 5 matching bases. This CDR3 comprises 13 residues. CDR1 SGHKS and CDR2 YYEKEE come from the germline V gene (reference sequence). Trimming took off 4 bases at V and 5 bases at J, with 12 bases between the two ends. This chain's CDR3 is CASSPRGGTEAFF. The CDR3, as DNA: TGTGCCAGCAGCCCTCGGGGGGGTACTGAAGCTTTCTTT.

This clone has a count of ten or more. This chain connects TRBV19 to TRBJ1-2; 10 nucleotides line up with TRBD1. Germline assignment: CDR1 LNHDA and CDR2 SQIVND (reference sequence). Trimming removed 5 bases from V and 5 bases from J; junction bases left unmatched: 11. The CDR3 sequence is 16 residues long. CDR3 protein: CASSRDRGPGGYGYTF. Written as DNA, the CDR3 is TGTGCCAGTAGTCGGGACAGGGGCCCCGGGGGATATGGCTACACCTTC. Combining the CDR3 with reference TRBV19 and TRBJ1-2 gives the whole variable domain DGGITQSPKYLFRKEGQNVTLSCEQNLNHDAMYWYRQDPGQGLRLIYYSQIVNDFQKGDIAEGYSVSREKKESFPLTVTSAQKNPTAFYLCASSRDRGPGGYGYTFGSGTRLTVV.

CDR3 residues: CASSTSEYTGELFF. In DNA, the CDR3 is TGTGCCAGCAGCACCAGCGAGTACACCGGGGAGCTGTTTTTT. The rearrangement links TRBV7-8 to TRBJ2-2; D is unclear. Germline V gives CDR1 SGHVS, CDR2 FQNEAQ. V was clipped by 5 bases and J by 3 bases, with 10 bases between them. This CDR3 region has 14 residues.

The J gene is TRBJ1-5, the V gene TRBV15, with a tentative D call TRBD1 (6 bases). This CDR3 contains 15 residues. Germline V gene sequence: CDR1 LNHNV, CDR2 YYDKDF (reference sequence). Deletions cut 1 base from V and 8 bases from J, with 15 bases between. The CDR3 DNA reads TGTGCCACCAGCAGAGGCGGACAGAGTGGCAAGCCCCAGCATTTT. It specifies CATSRGGQSGKPQHF.

This clone was seen more than once but under ten times. The chain joins TRBV28 to TRBJ2-3; a possible D gene is TRBD2 (6 bases). Germline CDR1 and CDR2: MDHEN and SYDVKM. This CDR3 contains 14 residues. V lost 3 bases and J lost 4, with 11 bases in between. The CDR3: CASSFLASADTQYF. CDR3 nucleotides: TGTGCCAGCAGTTTTCTAGCGTCGGCAGATACGCAGTATTTT.

This clone was recorded once. The chain is built from TRBV5-4 and TRBJ2-6, with TRBD2 as a possible D gene (5 bases). This CDR3 comprises 15 residues. Deletions cut 1 base from V and 4 bases from J, with 9 bases between. From germline, CDR1 is SGHNT and CDR2 YYREEE (reference sequence). CDR3 sequence reads: CASSLSGSGANVLTF. In nucleotides, the CDR3 is TGTGCCAGCAGCTTGTCGGGATCCGGGGCCAACGTCCTGACTTTC.